This TCR beta chain was obtained from a study of shared clonotypes between healthy human individuals. The CDR3 length is 14 residues. With V trimmed by 5 bases and J by 2 bases, 4 bases remained unmatched. The germline CDR1 and CDR2 sequences are GTSNPN and SVGIG (reference sequence). Using approximately 190 ng DNA, approximately 27,000 T cell genomes, the sorted-subset replicate PCRs were run. Sequencing was performed with immunoSEQ multiplex PCR; in TCRdb, only in-frame clones are kept and a portion is missing. Among roughly 590,000 clones, around 95% were seen once, and the ten largest hold about 0.11%. Naive CD8 cells comprised CD45RO-negative, CCR7-positively selected cells, excluding terminally differentiated effector memory CD45RA+ cells. Recent vaccinations or acute infections were absent in the healthy HIV-negative adult donors. The study drew all its donors from Caucasian adults living in Nashville, Tennessee.

The source of this sequence is a woman in her twenties or thirties in good health. Sequenced sample: naive CD8+ T cells sorted from blood. This chain links TRBV30 with TRBJ2-1; 9 nucleotides agree with TRBD2. The CDR3 region is CAWDSGRTYNEQFF. The CDR3 region has the DNA TGTGCCTGGGATAGCGGGAGAACCTACAATGAGCAGTTCTTC.